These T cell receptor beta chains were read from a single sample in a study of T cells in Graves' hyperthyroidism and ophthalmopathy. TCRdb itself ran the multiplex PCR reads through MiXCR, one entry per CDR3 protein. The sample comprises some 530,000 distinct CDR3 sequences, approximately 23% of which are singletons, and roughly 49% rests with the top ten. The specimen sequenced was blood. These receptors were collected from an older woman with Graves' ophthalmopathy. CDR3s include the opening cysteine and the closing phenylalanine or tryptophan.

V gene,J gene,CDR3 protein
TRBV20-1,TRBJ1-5,CSARDWRDREPNQPQHF
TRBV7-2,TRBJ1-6,CASSVMGGNSPLHF
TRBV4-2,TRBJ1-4,CASSFTGQGGNEKLFF
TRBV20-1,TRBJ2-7,CSARPPSDQQYF
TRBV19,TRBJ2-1,CASSIRENPRNEQFF
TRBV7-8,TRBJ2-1,CASSLASSGRASYNEQFF
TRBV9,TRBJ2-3,CASSAVLRSTDTQYF
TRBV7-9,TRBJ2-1,CASSLLAGGFYEQFF
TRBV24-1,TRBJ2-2,CATSDETTENTGELFF
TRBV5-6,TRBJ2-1,CASSLSGQPYNEQFF
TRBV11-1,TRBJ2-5,CASSRDSSETQYF
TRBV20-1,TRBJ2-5,CSARGLMGETQYF
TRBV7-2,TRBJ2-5,CASSSRTSGILGETQYF
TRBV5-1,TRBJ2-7,CASSLVREFDEQYF
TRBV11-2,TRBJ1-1,CASSLSHGVDTEAFF
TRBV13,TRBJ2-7,CASSLALAGGAEQYF
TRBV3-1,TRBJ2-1,CASSHPGQGKVGEQFF
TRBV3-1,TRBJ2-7,CASSPRASGTSYEQYF
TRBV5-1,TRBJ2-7,CASRPGLAGRNTYEQYF
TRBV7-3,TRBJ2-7,CASSLLGGGFHEQYF
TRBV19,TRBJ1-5,CASSDRGSNQPQHF
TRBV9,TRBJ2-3,CASSVTAGAGNTDTQYF
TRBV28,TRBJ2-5,CASSFQGAGETQYF
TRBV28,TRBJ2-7,CASSFGRTRIYEQYF
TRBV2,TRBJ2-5,CASRTSVGETQYF
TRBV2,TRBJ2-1,CASTVRAEQFF
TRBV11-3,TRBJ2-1,CASSLTVLSEQFF
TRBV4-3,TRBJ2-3,CASSPRGSGSTDTQYF
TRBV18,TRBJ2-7,CASSPAIAGGDEQYF
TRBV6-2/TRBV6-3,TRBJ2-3,CTSSTRRPPSTDTQYF
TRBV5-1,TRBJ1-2,CASSLAGTVDGYTF
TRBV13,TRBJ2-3,CASSLSGPPTDTQYF
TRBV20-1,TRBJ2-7,CSALGLAGVTEQYF
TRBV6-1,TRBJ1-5,CASRSTGGGQPQHF
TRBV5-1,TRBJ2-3,CASSLTGLAGAGTQYF
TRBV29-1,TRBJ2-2,CSVDYGGVSGELFF
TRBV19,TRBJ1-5,CASSQDLGQPQHF
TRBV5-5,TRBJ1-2,CASSLGWGNYGYTF
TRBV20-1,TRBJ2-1,CSAIEGAGLAGRHEQFF
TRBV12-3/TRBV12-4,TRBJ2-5,CASTLYGQETQYF
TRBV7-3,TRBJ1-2,CASSEGAGNGYTF
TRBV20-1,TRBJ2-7,CSARDFSQGAYEQYF
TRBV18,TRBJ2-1,CASSPQEIGNEQFF
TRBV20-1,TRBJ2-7,CSAARQGAYEQYF
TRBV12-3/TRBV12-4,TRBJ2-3,CATSPGGGRTDTQYF
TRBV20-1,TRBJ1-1,CSARRVEGEAFF
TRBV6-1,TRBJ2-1,CASSPGQYPNEQFF
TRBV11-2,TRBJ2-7,CASSLRAGPNYEQYF
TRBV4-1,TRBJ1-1,CASSQEDRVSTEAFF